Here is one T cell receptor (beta chain) with its context. Its specific antigen is unknown. Base qualities are not recorded, but no much larger clone differs from it by a single base. Each collaborating institution followed its own protocols to collect whole blood in K2EDTA tubes. For TCRbeta analysis, collaborators shipped samples in one of three forms: frozen whole blood, isolated PBMCs, or DNA extracted from either of those sample types. Including the terminal cysteine and phenylalanine, the CDR3 comprises 16 residues. Kept here is only the CDR3 DNA, which spans 48 bases and is read in frame from base 1. The germline V gene (reference sequence) supplies CDR1 SEHNR and CDR2 FQNEAQ. Ends trimmed: V by 3 bases, J by 1 base; bases unmatched to a gene: 6. TCRbeta CDR3 regions were amplified from genomic DNA by means of the immunoSEQ Assay, a bias-controlled multiplex PCR. As for the original processing: Within the assay, amplification of reference gene primers was used to estimate how many nucleated cells each sample contained. To quantify the absolute abundance of each unique TCRbeta CDR3 rearrangement, sequence reads were collapsed and filtered. For each sample, productive Simpson clonality was calculated as the square root of Simpson's diversity index over productive rearrangements. TCRdb retrieved this table from immuneACCESS and kept in-frame rearrangements only. Not all clones are present; in checked studies, unresolved V genes account for under half, and no reason is known for the remainder. Clonal size and the V and J genes are those of that table, whereas D and trimming came from the DNA. Counted in this sample were about 210,000 clones; approximately 90% of them appeared once. Approximately 0.7% of the sample lies in the top ten.

The entry originates in a study of blood T cell repertoires in COVID-19 (dated by TCRdb to the early 2020s). About the investigation overall: Samples from collaborators originated in the United States, Italy and Spain and spanned both the acute and convalescent phases of COVID-19. The material from the prospective study consisted of cDNA or gDNA derived from T cells, B-cell-depleted T cells, or PBMCs. The dataset comprised deeply sampled blood TCRbeta repertoires from subjects exposed to, actively infected with, or recovered from COVID-19. A freely available public database, intended as a resource for researchers studying the immune response to SARS-CoV-2, is where the repertoires were released. The samples were drawn from the first 160 participants of the ongoing ImmuneRACE study and from 1,254 subjects provided by 6 global collaborators. Sample metadata almost always included a de-identified subject ID, COVID-19 status, age in years and sex. Where available, HLA class I and class II types were taken from metadata supplied by the sample provider and were not determined by assay-based typing. The paper as a whole reports these results and caveats: How much clinical and demographic metadata was included differed by source and by participant, and the metadata was provided uncurated.

This receptor was obtained from a man aged 35 to 55 with acute or convalescent COVID-19. The chain is assembled from TRBV7-9 and TRBJ1-2; 9 central nucleotides agree with TRBD1. The sample comprised peripheral blood. Read as DNA, the sequence is TGTGCCAGCAGCTTGGGTACAGGGGGCCTTAACTATGGCTACACCTTC. Its product reads: CASSLGTGGLNYGYTF. Reference TRBV7-9 and TRBJ1-2 genes cover what lies past the CDR3, so the full variable domain is DTGVSQNPRHKITKRGQNVTFRCDPISEHNRLYWYRQTLGQGPEFLTYFQNEAQLEKSRLLSDRFSAERPKGSFSTLEIQRTEQGDSAMYLCASSLGTGGLNYGYTFGSGTRLTVV.